The clone carrying this T cell receptor (beta chain) has just one count. Its cognate antigen is unknown. The sample's time point: new active TB diagnosis, blood taken before or within 7 days of starting treatment. The data stem from a study of T cells in tuberculosis. Study as a whole: PBMC were archived before or within 7 days of starting treatment. Study-wide findings and caveats: Active tuberculosis TCR-alpha repertoires lay closer to GMM-specific TCRs than IGRA-negative controls, suggesting clonal expansion.

Measured with immunoSEQ multiplex PCR; TCRdb has only the in-frame clones, and not every one. The sample includes 25,000 to 35,000 clones, about 92% of them seen just once. This TCR was sampled from an adult with tuberculosis. Sequencing was performed on PBMCs, taken at tuberculosis diagnosis.

For the CDR3, the DNA is TGTGCCAGCAGCTTTGGCACCCAAGAGACCCAGTACTTC. Protein product: CASSFGTQETQYF. The chain links TRBV11-2 to TRBJ2-5, with D unclear. The germline V and J ends were trimmed by 3 bases and 1 base, with 6 bases remaining between them. The CDR3 runs 13 residues. The germline V gene encodes CDR1 SGHAT and CDR2 FQNNGV.